These T cell receptor beta chains were read from a single sample in a study of blood T cell repertoires in COVID-19. Data came from immunoSEQ multiplex PCR; TCRdb stores just in-frame clones and leaves some out. Of approximately 130,000 clones in the sample, around three quarters were seen once. Source material: peripheral blood. These receptors came from a human donor in a cohort sampled during active COVID-19. Both conserved end residues are part of each CDR3. The order of the fields is clone size, V gene, CDR3 protein. Part of the rows lack a size; the others show once, few, many or a class for expanded clones.

clone_size: NA
v_call: TRBV3-1/TRBV3-2
cdr3_aa: CASSQVGSGVPGELFF

clone_size: few
v_call: TRBV27
cdr3_aa: CASSRQGDQPQHF

clone_size: NA
v_call: TRBV18
cdr3_aa: CASSPRLAGNTDTQYF

clone_size: NA
v_call: TRBV19
cdr3_aa: CATKVSTGAHNSPLHF

clone_size: NA
v_call: TRBV30
cdr3_aa: CAWDPITGYGYTF

clone_size: NA
v_call: TRBV7-9
cdr3_aa: CASSLEGDEQYF

clone_size: NA
v_call: TRBV19
cdr3_aa: CASRDRAEQPQHF

clone_size: NA
v_call: TRBV4-1
cdr3_aa: CASSQSQGIEKLFF

clone_size: NA
v_call: TRBV6-1
cdr3_aa: CASSELRGSSYEQYF

clone_size: NA
v_call: TRBV6-5
cdr3_aa: CASRETGLYEQYF

clone_size: NA
v_call: TRBV5-1
cdr3_aa: CASSLGEIDTGELFF

clone_size: NA
v_call: TRBV13
cdr3_aa: CASSLGTHTSGEQYF

clone_size: once
v_call: TRBV19
cdr3_aa: CASSRTGGSIGSTDTQYF

clone_size: NA
v_call: TRBV2
cdr3_aa: CASRKQGNYGYTF

clone_size: NA
v_call: TRBV19
cdr3_aa: CASSTYGQRGGNQPQHF

clone_size: NA
v_call: TRBV9
cdr3_aa: CASSPGRTSGNEQFF

clone_size: NA
v_call: TRBV27
cdr3_aa: CASSLSHPGQGGRDTQYF

clone_size: NA
v_call: TRBV6-5
cdr3_aa: CASSYQGNRNTIYF

clone_size: NA
v_call: TRBV28
cdr3_aa: CASSFRYVAKLFF

clone_size: NA
v_call: TRBV6-4
cdr3_aa: CASSDRRKTLNSPLHF

clone_size: NA
v_call: TRBV29-1
cdr3_aa: CSALIPGGGRNEQYF

clone_size: NA
v_call: TRBV15
cdr3_aa: CATSRDRGQNEKLFF

clone_size: NA
v_call: TRBV5-6
cdr3_aa: CASSITRNHGRVTEAFF

clone_size: NA
v_call: TRBV6-5
cdr3_aa: CASSAGTANSGELFF

clone_size: few
v_call: TRBV2
cdr3_aa: CASRGHRQNTEAFF

clone_size: NA
v_call: TRBV5-6
cdr3_aa: CASSYLDRGRDTQYF

clone_size: NA
v_call: TRBV12-5
cdr3_aa: CASGRGTSGSNTGELFF

clone_size: NA
v_call: TRBV9
cdr3_aa: CASSVWAVDTEAFF

clone_size: few
v_call: TRBV6-1
cdr3_aa: CASSEETGGAGELFF

clone_size: NA
v_call: TRBV4-1
cdr3_aa: CASSRVTGGVRETQYF

clone_size: NA
v_call: TRBV6-1
cdr3_aa: CASSDWQGVTGELFF

clone_size: NA
v_call: TRBV19
cdr3_aa: CASSYRGSGYTF

clone_size: few
v_call: TRBV19
cdr3_aa: CASSGQANSGANVLTF

clone_size: NA
v_call: TRBV6-6
cdr3_aa: CASSYDGQASNTEAFF

clone_size: NA
v_call: TRBV28
cdr3_aa: CASGDRGPGGYTF

clone_size: NA
v_call: TRBV30
cdr3_aa: CAWSLGYSGANVLTF

clone_size: NA
v_call: TRBV7-8
cdr3_aa: CASSFRRNSYEQYF

clone_size: NA
v_call: TRBV7-9
cdr3_aa: CASSFGTGNGYTF

clone_size: once
v_call: TRBV27
cdr3_aa: CASSLRPLAADTQYF

clone_size: NA
v_call: TRBV10-3
cdr3_aa: CAITGANEQYF

clone_size: NA
v_call: TRBV2
cdr3_aa: CASSTKETALNTEAFF